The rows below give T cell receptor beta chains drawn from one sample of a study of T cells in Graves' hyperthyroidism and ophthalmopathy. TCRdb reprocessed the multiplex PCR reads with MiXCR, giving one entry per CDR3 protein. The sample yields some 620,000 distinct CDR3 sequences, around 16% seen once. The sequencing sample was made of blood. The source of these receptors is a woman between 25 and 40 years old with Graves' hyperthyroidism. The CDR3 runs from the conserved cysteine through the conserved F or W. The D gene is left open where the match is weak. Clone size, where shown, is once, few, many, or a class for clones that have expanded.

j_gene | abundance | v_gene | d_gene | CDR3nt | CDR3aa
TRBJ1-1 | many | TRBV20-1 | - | TGCAGTGCTAGACGAGGGGCGGCTGAAGCTTTCTTT | CSARRGAAEAFF
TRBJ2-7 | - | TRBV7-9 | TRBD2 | TGTGCCAGCAGCTTATACCGGGAGGTGTCCTACGAGCAGTACTTC | CASSLYREVSYEQYF
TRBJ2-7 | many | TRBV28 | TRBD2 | TGTGCCACCACAAGACTAGCGGGAGGCGAGCAGTACTTC | CATTRLAGGEQYF
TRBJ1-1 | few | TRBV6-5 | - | TGTGCCAGCAGTTTGGGTTCCCGGGGACAGAACACTGAAGCTTTCTTT | CASSLGSRGQNTEAFF
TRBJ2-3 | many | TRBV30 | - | TGTGCCTGGCGTGTGGTGACAGATACGCAGTATTTT | CAWRVVTDTQYF
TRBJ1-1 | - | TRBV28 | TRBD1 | TGTGCCAGCATGCAGGGGGCGCGGAACACTGAAGCTTTCTTT | CASMQGARNTEAFF
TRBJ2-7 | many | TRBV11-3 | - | TGTGCCAGCAGCTTAGTCGGGGAGACCTACGAGCAGTACTTC | CASSLVGETYEQYF
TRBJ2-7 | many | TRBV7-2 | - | TGTGCCAGCAGCCACGTGGCGAACGAGCAGTACTTC | CASSHVANEQYF
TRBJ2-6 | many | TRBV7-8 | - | TGTGCCAGCAGCTTAGTACGTGTAGCTGGGGCCAACGTCCTGACTTTC | CASSLVRVAGANVLTF
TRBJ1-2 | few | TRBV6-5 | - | TGTGCCAGCAGTCACATTCCCCGGGACGGCAACTATGGCTACACCTTC | CASSHIPRDGNYGYTF
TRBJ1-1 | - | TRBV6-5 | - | TGTGCCAGCAGTTACTCTCGGGCACCGATTGAAGCTTTCTTT | CASSYSRAPIEAFF
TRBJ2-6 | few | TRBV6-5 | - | TGTGCCAGCAGTTACTTAAGACAGTCTGGGGCCAACGTCCTGACTTTC | CASSYLRQSGANVLTF
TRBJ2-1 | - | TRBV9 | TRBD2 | TGTGCCAGCAGCGTGCAAGCGGGAGTCGGGAATGAGCAGTTCTTC | CASSVQAGVGNEQFF
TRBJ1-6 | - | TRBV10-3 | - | TGTGCCATCAGTGAGTCGGAGGATTCACCCCTCCACTTT | CAISESEDSPLHF
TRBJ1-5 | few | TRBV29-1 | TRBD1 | TGCAGCGTCAGATGGGGACAGGGAAAGCAGCATTTT | CSVRWGQGKQHF
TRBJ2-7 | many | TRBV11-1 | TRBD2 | TGTGCCAGCAGCTTATTAGCGGGAGATTACGAGCAGTACTTC | CASSLLAGDYEQYF
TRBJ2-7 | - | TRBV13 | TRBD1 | TGTGCCAGCAGCTTAGAGCGGCGACAGGGGACCCGATACGAGCAGTACTTC | CASSLERRQGTRYEQYF
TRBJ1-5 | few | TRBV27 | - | TGTGCCAGCAGTTTGGCATTTGATAGCAATCAGCCCCAGCATTTT | CASSLAFDSNQPQHF
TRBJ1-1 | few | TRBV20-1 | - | TGCAGTGCTAGTAGGTGGGAAGGGAACACTGAAGCTTTCTTT | CSASRWEGNTEAFF
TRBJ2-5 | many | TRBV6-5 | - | TGTGCCAGCAGTTACTTCCAGGGAGAGACCCAGTACTTC | CASSYFQGETQYF
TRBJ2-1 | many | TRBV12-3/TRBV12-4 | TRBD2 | TGTGCCAGCACCTGGATAGCGGGAGGGCTTAAGAATGAGCAGTTCTTC | CASTWIAGGLKNEQFF
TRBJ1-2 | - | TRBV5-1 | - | TGCGCCAGCAGCTGGGGGGACGGAACTAACTATGGCTACACCTTC | CASSWGDGTNYGYTF
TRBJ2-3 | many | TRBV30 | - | TGTGCCTGGAATAACGGTGGAGCCACAGATACGCAGTATTTT | CAWNNGGATDTQYF
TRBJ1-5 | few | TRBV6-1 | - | TGTGCCAGCAGTGAAACAGAGACTACACCCCGGCAGCCCCAGCATTTT | CASSETETTPRQPQHF
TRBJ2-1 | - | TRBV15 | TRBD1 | TGTGCCACCACTCACAGGGGTTTCTCCTACAATGAGCAGTTCTTC | CATTHRGFSYNEQFF
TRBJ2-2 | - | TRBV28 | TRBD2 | TGTGCCAGCAGGCTAAGACTAGCGGGGCCGAACACCGGGGAGCTGTTTTTT | CASRLRLAGPNTGELFF
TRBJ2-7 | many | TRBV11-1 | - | TGTGCCAGCAGCTTTAAGGACTTACGATCCTACGAGCAGTACTTC | CASSFKDLRSYEQYF
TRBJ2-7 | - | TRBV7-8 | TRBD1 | TGTGCCAGCAGCTTCCAACAGGGGGCGGGAGAGCAGTACTTC | CASSFQQGAGEQYF
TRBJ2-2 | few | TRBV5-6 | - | TGTGCCAGCAGCTTTGGGGCGACTAACACCGGGGAGCTGTTTTTT | CASSFGATNTGELFF
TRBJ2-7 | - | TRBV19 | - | TGTGCCAGTAAACCTAGCGCGGCCTCCTACGAGCAGTACTTC | CASKPSAASYEQYF
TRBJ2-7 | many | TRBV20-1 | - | TGCAGTGCTAGTAGGGGACCTAGCTCCTACGAGCAGTACTTC | CSASRGPSSYEQYF
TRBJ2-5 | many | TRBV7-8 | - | TGTGCCACCACAAGCGACAGTTTCCCCCAAGAGACCCAGTACTTC | CATTSDSFPQETQYF
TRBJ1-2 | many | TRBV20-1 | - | TGCAGTGCTAGAGATCTAACAGGGAAATACACCTTC | CSARDLTGKYTF
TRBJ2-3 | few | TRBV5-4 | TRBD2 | TGTGCCAGCAGCTTGCTTAGACTAGCGGGGACCACAGATACGCAGTATTTT | CASSLLRLAGTTDTQYF
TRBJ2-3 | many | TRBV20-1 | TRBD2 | TGCAGTGCTGGTTTTAGCGGGAGTTTGACAGATACGCAGTATTTT | CSAGFSGSLTDTQYF
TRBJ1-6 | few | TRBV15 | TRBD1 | TGTGCCACCAGCAGAGATGGGGGCAGGGGGAATTCACCCCTCCACTTT | CATSRDGGRGNSPLHF
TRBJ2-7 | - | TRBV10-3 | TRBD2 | TGTGCCATCAGTGAGTCATTCATGGGGACTAGTGGGTACGAGCAGCACTTC | CAISESFMGTSGYEQHF
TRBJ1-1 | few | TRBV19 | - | TGTGCCAGTAGTAAACAGCGGTTGGGCACTGAAGCTTTCTTT | CASSKQRLGTEAFF
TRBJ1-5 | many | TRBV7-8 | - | TGTGCCAGCAGCCCCCAGAGGTGGGCAGACAATCAGCCCCAGCATTTT | CASSPQRWADNQPQHF
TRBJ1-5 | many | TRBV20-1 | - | TGCAGTGCCAATACGGTTGGGGAGTATCAGCCCCAGCATTTT | CSANTVGEYQPQHF
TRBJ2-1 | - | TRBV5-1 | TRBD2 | TGCGCCAGCAGCCCGAACGCCGGGGGGTACTCCTACAATGAGCAGTTCTTC | CASSPNAGGYSYNEQFF
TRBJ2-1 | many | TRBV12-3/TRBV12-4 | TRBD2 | TGTGCCAGCAGTTTACGGACTAGTTTAGGCAATGAGCAGTTCTTC | CASSLRTSLGNEQFF
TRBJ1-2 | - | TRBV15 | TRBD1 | TGTGCCACCAGCAGCGGAACAGGGGCTAACTATGGCTACACCTTC | CATSSGTGANYGYTF
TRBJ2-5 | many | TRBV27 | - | TGTGCCAGCAGTTTAGCCGGGGACCCCTGGGAGACCCAGTACTTC | CASSLAGDPWETQYF
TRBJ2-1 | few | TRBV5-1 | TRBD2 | TGCGCCAGCAGCTTTGTAGCGGGCCTGTACAATGAGCAGTTCTTC | CASSFVAGLYNEQFF
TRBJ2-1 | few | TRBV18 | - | TGTGCCAGCTCACCACTAGGAGGGGGGGCCTCCTACAATGAGCAGTTCTTC | CASSPLGGGASYNEQFF
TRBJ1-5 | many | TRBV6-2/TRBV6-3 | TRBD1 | TGTGCCAGCAGTTATGGGGACAGGCGGGGACAGCCCCAGCATTTT | CASSYGDRRGQPQHF
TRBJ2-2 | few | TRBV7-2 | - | TGTGCCAGCAGCTTAGCAGGGGGGAGGAACACCGGGGAGCTGTTTTTT | CASSLAGGRNTGELFF
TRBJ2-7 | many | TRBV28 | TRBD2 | TGTGCCAGCAGTTTTGGGCTAGCGGGAGGTCTGACCGATTCCGAGCAGTACTTC | CASSFGLAGGLTDSEQYF
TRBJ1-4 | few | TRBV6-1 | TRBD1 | TGTGCCACAAGGGCCGGGACAGGGGGTGAAAAACTGTTTTTT | CATRAGTGGEKLFF
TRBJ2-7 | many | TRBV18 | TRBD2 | TGTGCCAGCTCACCACCGAGGCTAGCGGGAGGCGAGCAGTACTTC | CASSPPRLAGGEQYF
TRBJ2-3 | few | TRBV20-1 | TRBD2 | TGCAGTGCTGGGACAGGGACTAGCGGGAGTATCCTGGACACAGATACGCAGTATTTT | CSAGTGTSGSILDTDTQYF
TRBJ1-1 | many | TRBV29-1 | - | TGCAGCGTTCCTCAGACAGAGAACACTGAAGCTTTCTTT | CSVPQTENTEAFF
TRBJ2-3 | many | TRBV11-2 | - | TGTGCCAGCAGCTTAGGGGGTGTTGCGCAGTATTTT | CASSLGGVAQYF
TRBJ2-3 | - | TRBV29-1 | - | TGCAGCGTTGAAGACTGGGGTGGTAGCACAGATACGCAGTATTTT | CSVEDWGGSTDTQYF